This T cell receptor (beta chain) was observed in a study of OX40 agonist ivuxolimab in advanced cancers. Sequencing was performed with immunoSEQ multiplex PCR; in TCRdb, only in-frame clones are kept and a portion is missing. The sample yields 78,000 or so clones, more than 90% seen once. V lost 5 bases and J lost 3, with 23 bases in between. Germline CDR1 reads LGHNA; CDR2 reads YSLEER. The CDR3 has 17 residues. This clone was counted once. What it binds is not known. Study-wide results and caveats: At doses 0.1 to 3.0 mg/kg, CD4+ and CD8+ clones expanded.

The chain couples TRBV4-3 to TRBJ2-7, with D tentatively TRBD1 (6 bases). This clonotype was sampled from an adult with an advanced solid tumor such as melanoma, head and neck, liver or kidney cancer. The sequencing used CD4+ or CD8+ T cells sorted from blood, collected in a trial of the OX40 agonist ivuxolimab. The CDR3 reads CASSSQVFGGAFYEQYF. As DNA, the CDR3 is TGCGCCAGCAGCTCCCAAGTTTTTGGGGGCGCTTTCTACGAGCAGTACTTC.